This passage covers 30 T cell receptor beta chains from one sample sequenced in a study of T-cell memory formation after mild COVID-19. TCRdb fed the 5' RACE reads into MiXCR, producing one record per CDR3 protein. The table lists more than 250,000 distinct CDR3 sequences, about a sixth of them singletons. Source material: PBMCs or a T cell subset sorted from them (not recorded which). The receptors here all came from a man between 18 and 29 years old who had mild COVID-19 (a few samples of this study predate the infection). Cell type and time point are not known.

The gene calls are TRBV4-2 and TRBJ2-3; D might be TRBD2 (5 bases). V was pared by 1 base and J by 6 bases, with 14 bases between. Germline V lookup: CDR1 LGHNA, CDR2 YNFKEQ. The CDR3 is made up of 15 amino acids. The CDR3 is CASSQVAKGVDTQYF. The CDR3 bases are TGTGCCAGCAGCCAAGTAGCCAAGGGAGTCGATACGCAGTATTTT.

The rearrangement joins TRBV7-2 to TRBJ1-1; D is ambiguous. CDR3 size: 14 residues. CDR1 and CDR2 (germline): SGHTA, FQGNSA. Trimming took off 3 bases at V and 1 base at J, with 9 bases between the two ends. The CDR3 protein is CASSFTYQNTEAFF. Written as DNA, the CDR3 is TGTGCCAGCAGCTTTACTTATCAGAACACTGAAGCTTTCTTT.

The table lists this clonotype with a few counts. The chain carries TRBV18 and TRBJ2-7; tentative D call: TRBD1 (6 bases). Trimming pared 3 bases from V and 4 bases from J, leaving 13 bases between. The CDR3 contains 14 residues. The germline V gene encodes CDR1 KGHSH and CDR2 LQKENI. The CDR3 nucleotides read TGTGCCAGCTCACCGGGGGCCCCCAATTACGAGCAGTACGTC. Protein product: CASSPGAPNYEQYV.

This clonotype has only a few counts. V is TRBV7-9 and J is TRBJ2-1; D is perhaps TRBD2 (6 bases). Germline CDR1 is SEHNR and CDR2 is FQNEAQ (reference sequence). This CDR3 comprises 10 residues. The CDR3 DNA reads as TGTGCTTCGCGGGACTCTGAGCAGTTCTTC. This translates into CASRDSEQFF.

V and J are TRBV24-1 and TRBJ2-3; D is tentatively TRBD1 or TRBD2 (6 bases each). The CDR3 runs to 12 residues. V lost 10 bases to trimming and J lost 8 bases, with 15 bases between them. Germline CDR1 reads KGHDR; CDR2 reads SFDVKD. The CDR3 region has the DNA TGTGCCACGCAGACGGAGGGGGGTACGCAGTATTTT. This sequence encodes CATQTEGGTQYF.

Comments on this clonotype: Germline and junction disagree at one end, which may indicate a read error. The chain joins TRBV5-1 to TRBJ2-5; D is perhaps TRBD1 (5 bases). Germline CDR1 and CDR2: SGHRS and YFSETQ. The CDR3 is 15 residues long. CDR3 sequence (DNA): TGCGCCAGCAGATTGGTAGCTGGGGCTGAAGAGACCCAGTACTTC. Amino acids: CASRLVAGAEETQYF.

This clonotype occurred many times. The rearrangement links TRBV7-9 to TRBJ1-2, with 9 positions matching TRBD1. The germline V gene has CDR1 SEHNR and CDR2 FQNEAQ (reference sequence). V gave up 0 bases and J gave up 7 bases; unmatched junction bases: 3. The CDR3 spans 14 residues. CDR3 protein: CASSLADRGSGYTF. The CDR3 DNA is TGTGCCAGCAGCTTAGCGGACAGGGGTAGTGGCTACACCTTC.

In this sample, this clonotype turned up many times. This chain connects TRBV6-2 or TRBV6-3 to TRBJ2-5, with TRBD2 matching 12 bases. Trimming at V came to 4 bases and at J to 1 base, leaving 10 bases not matched to a gene. Germline CDR1 and CDR2: MNHEY and SVGEGT. The CDR3 runs 18 residues. The CDR3 region has the DNA TGTGCCAGCAGTTCTCACACGGGACTAGCGGGTCTCCAAGAGACCCAGTACTTC. It encodes CASSSHTGLAGLQETQYF.

This rearrangement joins TRBV7-6 to TRBJ1-3; D call uncertain. V was pared by 5 bases and J by 2 bases, with 10 bases between. This CDR3 has 14 amino acids. Germline V gene sequence: CDR1 SGHVS, CDR2 FNYEAQ. The CDR3 bases are TGTGCCAGCAGCCTGCGGAGCGCTGGAAACACCATATATTTT. Translation gives CASSLRSAGNTIYF.

This clonotype was detected a few times. The rearrangement joins TRBV20-1 to TRBJ2-3; D not certain. Trimming took off 3 bases at V and 2 bases at J, with 15 bases between the two ends. The length of the CDR3 is 15 residues. Germline V gene sequence: CDR1 DFQATT, CDR2 SNEGSKA (reference sequence). In DNA, the CDR3 is TGCAGTGCTAGTACGCGTGACGGCCTCACAGATACGCAGTATTTT. This translates into CSASTRDGLTDTQYF.

The chain links TRBV7-9 to TRBJ2-2; 11 nucleotides match TRBD1. This CDR3 contains 15 residues. V was pared by 5 bases and J by 5 bases, with 4 bases of the junction left unmatched. Germline values: CDR1 SEHNR, CDR2 FQNEAQ (reference sequence). CDR3: CASSTGQGVTGELFF. For the CDR3, the DNA is TGTGCCAGCAGCACGGGACAGGGGGTTACCGGGGAGCTGTTTTTT.

This clonotype was found a few times. The chain carries TRBV15 and TRBJ2-7; 9 bases are shared with TRBD2. Per germline, CDR1 LNHNV and CDR2 YYDKDF (reference sequence). Losses at the gene ends were 4 bases for V and 2 bases for J; bases not matched to a gene: 6. The CDR3 consists of 15 residues. CDR3 bases: TGTGCCACCAGCATGGGACTAGCTCTGACCTACGAGCAGTACGTC. This encodes CATSMGLALTYEQYV.

This clonotype has ten or more counts. The CDR3 loop reads CASSSEGSGELFF. The CDR3 coding sequence is TGTGCCAGCAGCTCAGAGGGATCCGGGGAGCTGTTTTTT. The chain uses TRBV7-6 and TRBJ2-2; possibly TRBD2 for D (5 bases). Germline V gives CDR1 SGHVS, CDR2 FNYEAQ. V was clipped by 4 bases and J by 6 bases, with 9 bases between them. The CDR3 spans 13 residues.

This clonotype turned up a few times. This chain links TRBV24-1 with TRBJ2-2; TRBD2 might be the D (5 bases). The CDR3 loop spans 13 amino acids. V lost 3 bases to trimming and J lost 7 bases, with 8 bases between them. The germline gives CDR1 KGHDR, CDR2 SFDVKD. The CDR3 coding sequence is TGTGCCACCAGTGATCTCGGGAACGGGGAGCTGTTTTTT. This sequence encodes CATSDLGNGELFF.

V usage is TRBV6-5 and J usage is TRBJ2-1; D may be TRBD2 (7 bases). Trimming took 4 bases from V and 4 from J, leaving 17 bases between them. The CDR3 totals 16 residues. Germline CDR1 is MNHEY and CDR2 is SVGAGI. The CDR3 here is CASSSLEGGDYNEQFF. The CDR3 DNA follows: TGTGCCAGCAGTTCCCTGGAGGGGGGGGATTACAATGAGCAGTTCTTC.

Many counts were recorded for this clonotype. The rearrangement joins TRBV5-1 to TRBJ2-7; possible D gene TRBD1, 6 bases. CDR1 is SGHRS, CDR2 YFSETQ, per germline. The CDR3 has 14 amino acids. Trimming removed 4 bases from V and 0 bases from J, with 11 bases in between. The CDR3 loop reads CASSPPGVSYEQYF. The DNA of the CDR3 is TGCGCCAGCAGCCCCCCAGGGGTCTCCTACGAGCAGTACTTC. Full variable domain (rest looked up from reference TRBV5-1 and TRBJ2-7): KAGVTQTPRYLIKTRGQQVTLSCSPISGHRSVSWYQQTPGQGLQFLFEYFSETQRNKGNFPGRFSGRQFSNSRSEMNVSTLELGDSALYLCASSPPGVSYEQYFGPGTRLTVT.

The chain joins TRBV4-1 to TRBJ2-7; 11 bases fit TRBD2. Germline CDR1 is MGHRA and CDR2 is YSYEKL. Losses at the gene ends were 4 bases for V and 4 bases for J; bases not matched to a gene: 9. The CDR3 covers 16 residues. The CDR3 DNA follows: TGCGCCAGCAGCCCCCGGTTAGCGGGGGGGCTTTACGAGCAGTACTTC. Its translation: CASSPRLAGGLYEQYF.

This clonotype was found a few times. The chain is built from TRBV12-3 or TRBV12-4 and TRBJ2-5; D is perhaps TRBD2 (6 bases). There are 13 residues in the CDR3. The V gene lost 4 bases and the J gene lost 9 bases, with 15 bases spanning the gap. The DNA for the CDR3 is TGTGCCAGCAGTTATACAGGCTCGGGGGCCCAGTACTTC. Its translation: CASSYTGSGAQYF.

For this clonotype: Germline and junction disagree at one end, which may indicate a read error. The genes are TRBV20-1 and TRBJ2-3; D call uncertain. Germline assignment: CDR1 DFQATT and CDR2 SNEGSKA (reference sequence). The CDR3 runs 14 residues. CDR3 residues: CSSRDWAALYTQYF. Written as DNA, the CDR3 is TGCAGTTCTAGAGATTGGGCAGCACTCTATACGCAGTATTTT.

This clonotype was detected a few times. The chain couples TRBV28 to TRBJ1-6; the match to TRBD1 covers 7 bases. V gave up 4 bases and J gave up 6 bases; unmatched junction bases: 0. CDR1 and CDR2 (germline): MDHEN, SYDVKM. The CDR3 is made up of 13 amino acids. CDR3 sequence (DNA): TGTGCCAGCAGTTGGGACAGTAATTCACCCCTCCACTTT. Translated: CASSWDSNSPLHF.

The chain uses TRBV5-1 and TRBJ1-1; maybe TRBD1 (5 bases). The V and J ends lost 3 bases and 1 base respectively, with 16 bases between them. The CDR3 is 16 amino acids. The germline gives CDR1 SGHRS, CDR2 YFSETQ. The CDR3 protein is CASSSGQGFGNTEAFF. As DNA, the CDR3 is TGCGCCAGCAGCTCGGGGCAGGGCTTCGGGAACACTGAAGCTTTCTTT.

This clonotype came up a few times. The rearrangement links TRBV5-1 to TRBJ2-1; D uncertain. V was cut by 4 bases and J by 6 bases, with 14 bases left in between. CDR3 length: 14 residues. The germline V gene has CDR1 SGHRS and CDR2 YFSETQ. CDR3 amino acids: CASSADLPGNEQFF. Written as DNA, the CDR3 is TGCGCCAGCAGCGCAGACCTACCCGGCAATGAGCAGTTCTTC. The full variable domain, its missing parts supplied by reference TRBV5-1 and TRBJ2-1, is KAGVTQTPRYLIKTRGQQVTLSCSPISGHRSVSWYQQTPGQGLQFLFEYFSETQRNKGNFPGRFSGRQFSNSRSEMNVSTLELGDSALYLCASSADLPGNEQFFGPGTRLTVL.

V gene TRBV6-1 combines with J gene TRBJ1-5; no clear D. CDR3 size: 13 residues. CDR1 MNHNS and CDR2 SASEGT come from the germline V gene. Trimming took off 6 bases at V and 2 bases at J, with 8 bases between the two ends. This CDR3 is CASRMDGNQPQHF. The CDR3 DNA sequence: TGTGCCAGCAGAATGGACGGCAATCAGCCCCAGCATTTT.

The V call is TRBV5-4, the J call TRBJ2-7, with D unclear. Trimming shortened V by 1 base and J by 2 bases, and 7 bases separated the two germline ends. The CDR3 sequence is 13 residues long. Looked up from germline, CDR1 is SGHNT and CDR2 is YYREEE (reference sequence). The CDR3 region is CASSLPRTYEQYF. In DNA form, the CDR3 reads TGTGCCAGCAGCTTGCCGAGGACCTACGAGCAGTACTTC.

A few counts support this clonotype. The chain recombines TRBV6-2 or TRBV6-3 with TRBJ1-1; no reliable D call. Germline V gives CDR1 MNHEY, CDR2 SVGEGT. The CDR3 length is 13 residues. V was shortened by 4 bases and J by 5 bases, with 11 bases between the two germline ends. CDR3 DNA: TGTGCCAGCAGTTCTATTTTCGGGACTGAAGCTTTCTTT. It specifies CASSSIFGTEAFF.

The V and J genes are TRBV4-1 and TRBJ1-5, with unresolved D. The CDR3 is 17 amino acids. Germline assignment: CDR1 MGHRA and CDR2 YSYEKL. Trimming cost V 5 bases and J 0 bases, with 17 bases left between them. The CDR3 is CASSNSVMGYSNQPQHF. The CDR3 region has the DNA TGCGCCAGCAGCAACTCAGTCATGGGATATAGCAATCAGCCCCAGCATTTT.

This clonotype came up many times. This chain links TRBV7-9 with TRBJ1-2; D is undetermined. CDR3 length equals 13 residues. CDR1 is SEHNR, CDR2 FQNEAQ, per germline (reference sequence). Trimming left V 7 bases short and J 6 bases short, with 15 bases between. In DNA, the CDR3 is TGTGCCAGCACCCTAAGGGCAGACGATGGCTACACCTTC. Its translation is CASTLRADDGYTF.

A few counts support this clonotype. The chain employs TRBV5-8 and TRBJ2-7; 8 positions match TRBD2. Germline-derived CDR1 and CDR2 are SGHTS and YDEGEE. V shed 0 bases, J shed 7 bases, and the junction held 12 bases outside the gene matches. The CDR3 is 16 residues long. DNA of the CDR3: TGTGCCAGCAGCTTGGGTGGTTCTGCGGGGGGCAAAGAGCAGTACGTC. Its protein is CASSLGGSAGGKEQYV.

V usage is TRBV5-1 and J usage is TRBJ2-5; D gene uncertain. Germline lookup yields CDR1 SGHRS and CDR2 YFSETQ. The ends were cut back, 4 bases at V and 1 base at J, with 11 bases in the middle. There are 14 residues in the CDR3. The CDR3 loop is CASSARRPQETQYF. In DNA form, the CDR3 reads TGCGCCAGCAGCGCCCGACGGCCCCAAGAGACCCAGTACTTC.

The chain joins TRBV7-8 to TRBJ2-3; 12 positions match TRBD2. The germline CDR1 and CDR2 sequences are SGHVS and FQNEAQ. J gave up 5 bases and V 4 bases, and 7 bases lay outside the gene matches. The CDR3 totals 16 residues. CDR3 sequence reads: CASSSRLAGEGDTQYF. For the CDR3, the DNA is TGTGCCAGCAGCTCGAGACTAGCGGGGGAGGGAGATACGCAGTATTTT.